This T cell receptor (beta chain) was documented in a study of CD4+ T cells in melanoma. Trimming took 5 bases from V and 7 from J, leaving 15 bases between them. The CDR3 contains 14 residues. Germline V gene data show CDR1 as SGHTA and CDR2 as FQGTGA. Profiled with immunoSEQ multiplex PCR; TCRdb holds only in-frame clones, not every one. The sample comprises about 110,000 clones, 92% of which are singletons, and 3% to 4% rests with the top ten. This clone appeared a single time. This sequence originates from a human donor with melanoma. The sequenced sample was peripheral blood. The chain couples TRBV7-3 to TRBJ2-1; the D gene is possibly TRBD1 (5 bases). The CDR3 here is CASSLRAGINEQFF. The CDR3 bases are TGTGCCAGCAGCCTACGAGCAGGGATAAATGAGCAGTTCTTC. The whole variable domain, filled in from reference TRBV7-3 and TRBJ2-1, reads GAGVSQTPSNKVTEKGKYVELRCDPISGHTALYWYRQSLGQGPEFLIYFQGTGAADDSGLPNDRFFAVRPEGSVSTLKIQRTERGDSAVYLCASSLRAGINEQFFGPGTRLTVL.